Reported below is one T cell receptor (beta chain). Its antigen is as yet unknown. The sample is drawn from a study of OX40 agonist ivuxolimab in advanced cancers. Turning to the study itself: Enrollees could have had prior anti-PD-1, anti-PD-L1 or anti-CTLA-4 therapy, which about 42% had received.

V lost 3 bases to trimming and J lost 6 bases, with 12 bases between them. This CDR3 spans 14 amino acids. CDR1 and CDR2 (germline): LNHDA, SQIVND (reference sequence). Overall study findings and caveats: CD4+ and CD8+ T cells in blood underwent clonal expansion by week 6 at 0.1 to 3.0 mg/kg.

Libraries were prepared by immunoSEQ multiplex PCR; TCRdb keeps only in-frame clonotypes and omits some of them. The table lists 75,000 to 95,000 clones, around 87% of them singletons, with 2.5% to 3% in the top ten. The sequence derives from an adult with an advanced solid tumor such as melanoma, head and neck, liver or kidney cancer. The chain employs TRBV19 and TRBJ1-5; D not certain. Source: CD4+ or CD8+ T cells sorted from blood, taken in a trial of the OX40 agonist ivuxolimab. CDR3 region: CASSIGYGSQPQHF. CDR3 sequence (DNA): TGTGCCAGTAGTATTGGTTACGGGAGTCAGCCCCAGCATTTT.